The 21 T cell receptor beta chains below were found in one sample sequenced in a study of T cells in Graves' hyperthyroidism and ophthalmopathy. RNA transcripts were the template for amplifying TCR beta CDR3 regions. Using the HTBI primer set, a first-round RT-PCR was run on the TCR CDR3. A single record per CDR3 protein comes from TCRdb applying MiXCR to the multiplex PCR reads. The sample has under 350,000 distinct CDR3 sequences; around 15% are singletons. Sequenced: blood. These receptors came from a woman aged 55-69 years with Graves' ophthalmopathy.

V gene TRBV5-6 combines with J gene TRBJ1-1; D is unresolved. The CDR3 runs 13 residues. Germline loops: CDR1 SGHDT, CDR2 YYEEEE. Trimming stripped 1 base from V and 2 bases from J, with 6 bases between. The CDR3 region is CASSLPSNTEAFF. In DNA, the CDR3 is TGTGCCAGCAGCTTGCCTAGTAACACTGAAGCTTTCTTT.

Note on this clonotype: A single base separates this from a much larger clone, so it may be a read error. The V call is TRBV2, the J call TRBJ1-5, with 7 bases matching TRBD1. The CDR3 length is 12 residues. V shed 8 bases and J 3 bases; nucleotides not matched to a gene: 1. The germline CDR1 and CDR2 sequences are SNHLY and FYNNEI. The DNA of the CDR3 is TGTGCCAGCGACAGGGACAATCAGCCCCAGCATTTT. Its protein is CASDRDNQPQHF.

V is TRBV7-9 and J is TRBJ2-6; maybe TRBD1 (5 bases). The V and J ends lost 6 bases and 0 bases respectively, with 12 bases between them. The CDR3 contains 16 residues. The germline gives CDR1 SEHNR, CDR2 FQNEAQ (reference sequence). CDR3 protein: CASSDRRTSGANVLTF. As DNA, the CDR3 is TGTGCCAGCAGTGACAGACGAACCTCTGGGGCCAACGTCCTGACTTTC.

This chain links TRBV3-2 with TRBJ2-2; the table's D call of TRBD1 was not tested on the DNA. TRBV3-2 is noted as a pseudogene. This CDR3 spans 15 amino acids. CDR3 sequence: CAETGGRYITGELFF. The CDR3 DNA sequence: TGTGCCGAGACAGGGGGCCGATATATCACCGGGGAGCTGTTTTTT.

This clonotype was recorded at least ten times. CDR3 sequence reads: CASSRNTGENEQFF. The CDR3 DNA is TGTGCCAGCAGCCGGAACACAGGGGAAAATGAGCAGTTCTTC. This sequence joins TRBV11-3 and TRBJ2-1; TRBD1 matches at 7 bases. CDR1 and CDR2 (germline): SGHNT, YENEEA. The CDR3 has 14 amino acids. V shed 5 bases, J shed 7 bases, and the junction held 8 bases outside the gene matches.

This clonotype was seen at least ten times. The V call is TRBV11-2, the J call TRBJ2-3, with D hard to call. The CDR3 runs to 12 residues. The germline CDR1 and CDR2 sequences are SGHAT and FQNNGV. The ends were cut back, 3 bases at V and 3 bases at J, with 4 bases in the middle. The DNA for the CDR3 is TGTGCCAGCAGCTTTGCTACAGATACGCAGTATTTT. Protein product: CASSFATDTQYF.

Details on this clonotype: Possible read error: a much larger clone is one base away. This chain joins TRBV12-3 or TRBV12-4 and TRBJ2-1; 11 bases agree with TRBD2. This CDR3 has 15 amino acids. The CDR3 DNA reads TGTGTCAGCAGTTCACTAGCGGGAGTTTACAATGAGCAGTTCTTC. It codes for CVSSSLAGVYNEQFF.

This clonotype was detected ten times or more. The V call is TRBV11-2, the J call TRBJ1-3, with D possibly being TRBD1 (5 bases). The CDR3 is 15 residues long. The germline V and J ends were trimmed by 3 bases and 0 bases, with 9 bases remaining between them. CDR1 and CDR2 (germline): SGHAT, FQNNGV. CDR3 sequence: CASSFAGHSGNTIYF. The CDR3 bases are TGTGCCAGCAGCTTTGCCGGACACTCTGGAAACACCATATATTTT.

The table lists this clonotype with a few counts. Here the CDR3 DNA reads TGTGCCAGCAGTTACCTGACCACTGAAGCTTTCTTT. Translated: CASSYLTTEAFF. The rearrangement joins TRBV6-2 or TRBV6-3 to TRBJ1-1; D remains unclear. V lost 2 bases and J 4 bases, leaving 5 bases between the germline ends. The germline CDR1 and CDR2 sequences are MNHEY and SVGEGT. This CDR3 is built from 12 residues.

The chain links TRBV29-1 to TRBJ1-4, with 9 positions matching TRBD1. The CDR3 consists of 15 residues. Germline CDR1 reads SQVTM; CDR2 reads ANQGSEA. V dropped 0 bases and J dropped 7; count of bases not matched to a gene: 6. DNA for the CDR3: TGCAGCGTTGAAGACCGGACAGGGGATCTTGAAAAACTGTTTTTT. Translating gives CSVEDRTGDLEKLFF.

This clonotype was found many times. The V gene is TRBV27, the J gene TRBJ2-5; 8 bases are shared with TRBD2. CDR1 and CDR2 from the germline V gene are MNHEY and SMNVEV (reference sequence). The junction had 2 bases not matched to a gene; V was cut back by 10 bases and J by 4 bases. The CDR3 is 11 residues long. DNA for the CDR3: TGTGCCACCGGGGGGGGAGAGACCCAGTACTTC. It codes for CATGGGETQYF.

The V call is TRBV7-8, the J call TRBJ1-5, with 7 bases matching TRBD1. This CDR3 region has 15 residues. V lost 6 bases, J lost 6 bases, and 11 bases stayed unmatched. The germline gives CDR1 SGHVS, CDR2 FQNEAQ. The CDR3 nucleotides read TGTGCCAGCAGACTCTCGCACAGGGGAACTCAGCCCCAGCATTTT. Protein: CASRLSHRGTQPQHF. The variable domain in full, completed from reference TRBV7-8 and TRBJ1-5, reads GAGVSQSPRYKVAKRGQDVALRCDPISGHVSLFWYQQALGQGPEFLTYFQNEAQLDKSGLPSDRFFAERPEGSVSTLKIQRTQQEDSAVYLCASRLSHRGTQPQHFGDGTRLSIL.

A note on this clonotype: Germline is not matched at one junction end, which may reflect a read error. J is TRBJ1-1 and V is TRBV27; D may be TRBD1 (6 bases). Per the germline V gene, CDR1 is MNHEY and CDR2 is SMNVEV (reference sequence). The CDR3 spans 14 residues. CDR3 residues: CASSPRTENTGAFF. In DNA, the CDR3 is TGTGCCAGCAGTCCGCGGACAGAGAACACTGGAGCTTTCTTT.

This clonotype was seen ten or more times. This sequence joins TRBV3-1 and TRBJ2-3; 7 bases are shared with TRBD1. The germline V gene encodes CDR1 LGHDT and CDR2 YNNKEL (reference sequence). With 5 bases clipped from V and 4 bases from J, the junction kept 6 bases outside the gene matches. This CDR3 spans 14 amino acids. CDR3 nucleotides: TGTGCCAGCAGCTCCCGACAGGGTTCAGATACGCAGTATTTT. Translation: CASSSRQGSDTQYF.

This clonotype turned up a few times. The gene calls are TRBV5-5 and TRBJ2-5, with a tentative D call TRBD1 (5 bases). V lost 2 bases and J 1 base, leaving 9 bases between the germline ends. Germline V CDR1 and CDR2: SGHKS, YYEKEE (reference sequence). The CDR3 extends over 14 amino acids. CDR3 DNA sequence: TGTGCCAGCAGCTTTGACAGACCCCAAGAGACCCAGTACTTC. Translation gives CASSFDRPQETQYF.

This clonotype was picked up a small number of times. The V call is TRBV19, the J call TRBJ1-5, with unresolved D. The CDR3 runs 15 residues. Trimming pared 3 bases from V and 7 bases from J, leaving 16 bases between. Germline loops: CDR1 LNHDA, CDR2 SQIVND (reference sequence). CDR3 nucleotides: TGTGCCAGTAGTATTAAGGACCGCGGTATACAGCCCCAGCATTTT. It encodes CASSIKDRGIQPQHF.

This clonotype showed up many times. V is TRBV15 and J is TRBJ1-1; D possibly corresponds to TRBD1 (5 bases). Per the germline V gene, CDR1 is LNHNV and CDR2 is YYDKDF (reference sequence). This CDR3 has 15 amino acids. Trimming left V 2 bases short and J 3 bases short, with 13 bases between. This CDR3 is CATSRSRVGDTEAFF. The CDR3 coding sequence is TGTGCCACCAGCAGAAGCAGGGTCGGTGACACTGAAGCTTTCTTT. Drawing the rest from reference TRBV15 and TRBJ1-1, the complete variable domain is DAMVIQNPRYQVTQFGKPVTLSCSQTLNHNVMYWYQQKSSQAPKLLFHYYDKDFNNEADTPDNFQSRRPNTSFCFLDIRSPGLGDTAMYLCATSRSRVGDTEAFFGQGTRLTVV.

This chain connects TRBV20-1 to TRBJ1-2; D perhaps matches TRBD1 (5 bases). Trimming cost V 3 bases and J 4 bases, with 15 bases left between them. The germline V gene has CDR1 DFQATT and CDR2 SNEGSKA (reference sequence). The CDR3 totals 14 residues. CDR3 nucleotides: TGCAGTGCTAGGGGGGGGGGGGGTGTCTATGGCTACACCTTC. Translated, it gives CSARGGGGVYGYTF.

The chain employs TRBV7-2 and TRBJ1-2; D unresolved. The CDR3 covers 14 residues. Germline lookup yields CDR1 SGHTA and CDR2 FQGNSA. The germline V and J ends were trimmed by 2 bases and 0 bases, with 7 bases remaining between them. As DNA, the CDR3 is TGTGCCAGCAGCTTAACACAGACTAACTATGGCTACACCTTC. It translates to CASSLTQTNYGYTF.

This clonotype has a count of ten or more. CDR3 amino acids: CASSLGQTYNSPLHF. The CDR3 bases are TGTGCCAGCAGCTTAGGGCAGACATATAATTCACCCCTCCACTTT. The chain carries TRBV11-2 and TRBJ1-6; D ambiguous. Between the trimmed V and J ends, which lost 1 base and 4 bases, there was a span of 8 bases. The CDR3 has 15 residues. Germline CDR1 is SGHAT and CDR2 is FQNNGV.

This clonotype was picked up many times. V and J are TRBV7-9 and TRBJ2-3; 11 bases are shared with TRBD2. In germline, CDR1 is SEHNR, CDR2 FQNEAQ (reference sequence). The CDR3 runs 15 residues. V was pared by 6 bases and J by 4 bases, with 6 bases of the junction left unmatched. CDR3 sequence: CASRELAGVADTQYF. The CDR3, as DNA: TGTGCCAGCAGGGAACTAGCGGGGGTTGCAGATACGCAGTATTTT.